This T cell receptor (beta chain) was identified in a study of T cells in Graves' hyperthyroidism and ophthalmopathy. Study in general: Pretreatment peripheral blood was obtained at initial diagnosis.

This CDR3 contains 15 residues. Trimming took off 3 bases at V and 2 bases at J, with 14 bases between the two ends. The germline V gene encodes CDR1 DFQATT and CDR2 SNEGSKA (reference sequence). The diagnoses drew upon clinical symptoms, serum thyroxine and TRAb, thyroid ultrasound and orbital computed tomography. The source material, RNA transcripts, was used to amplify TCR beta CDR3 regions. With the HTBI primer set, the TCR CDR3 went through a first round of RT-PCR. Via MiXCR, TCRdb re-called the multiplex PCR reads, giving one row per CDR3 protein. Of nearly 600,000 distinct CDR3 sequences detected, approximately 15% appear once; the ten largest clones hold about 6.6%.

This TCR was sampled from a woman aged 18-35 years with Graves' ophthalmopathy. The V call is TRBV20-1, the J call TRBJ1-3; D is ambiguous. The material sequenced was blood. CDR3 region: CSARPGPRTGNTIYF. The CDR3 DNA follows: TGCAGTGCTAGGCCTGGGCCCCGTACTGGAAACACCATATATTTT.